The present entry profiles one T cell receptor (beta chain) with its context. The source of the sample is a study of blood T cell repertoires in COVID-19. Clones were sequenced by immunoSEQ multiplex PCR, and TCRdb holds only the in-frame ones, with some missing. Of over 200,000 clones in the sample, 89% were seen once. V shed 3 bases and J shed 10 bases, with 13 bases lying between them. Germline V gives CDR1 SGHDN, CDR2 FVKESK. The CDR3 length is 14 residues. Sequencing input: peripheral blood. The chain is built from TRBV14 and TRBJ1-6, with no clear D. The sequence was collected from a man between 60 and 70 years old who had recovered from COVID-19. The CDR3 reads CASSHPGPGSPLHF. The CDR3 nucleotides are TGTGCCAGCAGCCATCCCGGACCGGGATCACCCCTCCACTTT.